This T cell receptor (beta chain) was identified in a study of cytomegalovirus exposure and HLA in healthy donors. PCR amplification relied on 60 Vbeta primers (plus 13 Jbeta primers). Clones were read by immunoSEQ multiplex PCR, and TCRdb kept only the in-frame ones, dropping some. The sample has about 270,000 clones; approximately 70% are singletons. V was pared by 5 bases and J by 3 bases, with 11 bases of the junction left unmatched. CDR3 length: 16 residues. The V gene's germline CDR1 is SGHAT and CDR2 FQNNGV. A note on this clone: Its antigen is currently unknown.

Study-wide results and limits: According to a later analysis, most TCR beta chains associated with CMV appeared HLA-restricted. In a later analysis, several top co-occurrence clusters appeared linked to parvovirus B19, influenza, CMV and Epstein-Barr virus.

The chain employs TRBV11-2 and TRBJ2-3; 7 bases agree with TRBD1. The sequenced material came from PBMCs. The TCR originated in a female donor in good health and CMV-seronegative. Here the CDR3 DNA reads TGTGCCAGCAGCAAGACAGGGTCAGGGGCGACAGATACGCAGTATTTT. Amino acids: CASSKTGSGATDTQYF.